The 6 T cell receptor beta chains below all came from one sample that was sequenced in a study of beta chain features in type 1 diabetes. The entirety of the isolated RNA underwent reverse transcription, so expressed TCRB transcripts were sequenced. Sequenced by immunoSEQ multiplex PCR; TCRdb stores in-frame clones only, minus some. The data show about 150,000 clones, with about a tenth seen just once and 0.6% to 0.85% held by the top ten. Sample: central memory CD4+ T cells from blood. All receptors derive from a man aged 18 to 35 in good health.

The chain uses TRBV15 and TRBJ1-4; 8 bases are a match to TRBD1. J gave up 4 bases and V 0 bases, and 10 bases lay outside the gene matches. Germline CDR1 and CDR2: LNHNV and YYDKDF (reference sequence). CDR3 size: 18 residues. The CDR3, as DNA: TGTGCCACCAGCAGAGATGGGGCAGGGGGCTTGGGTAATGAAAAACTGTTTTTT. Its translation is CATSRDGAGGLGNEKLFF.

This CDR3 is CASRRDRLYGYTF. The CDR3, as DNA: TGTGCCAGCAGACGGGACAGACTCTATGGCTACACCTTC. The chain carries TRBV6-6 and TRBJ1-2; TRBD1 matches at 7 bases. With V trimmed by 6 bases and J by 4 bases, 5 bases remained unmatched. This CDR3 has 13 amino acids. In germline, CDR1 is MNHNY, CDR2 SVGAGI (reference sequence).

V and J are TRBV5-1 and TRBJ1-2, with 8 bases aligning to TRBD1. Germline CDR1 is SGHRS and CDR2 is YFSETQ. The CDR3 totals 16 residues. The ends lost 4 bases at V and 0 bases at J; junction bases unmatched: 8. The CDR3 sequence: CASSKGQGATNYGYTF. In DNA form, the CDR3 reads TGCGCCAGCAGCAAAGGACAGGGTGCGACTAACTATGGCTACACCTTC.

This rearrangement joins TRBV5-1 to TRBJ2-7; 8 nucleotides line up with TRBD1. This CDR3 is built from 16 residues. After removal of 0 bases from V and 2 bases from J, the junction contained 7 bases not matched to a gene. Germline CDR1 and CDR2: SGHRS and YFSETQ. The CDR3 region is CASSLAGRQGTYEQYF. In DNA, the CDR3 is TGCGCCAGCAGCTTGGCCGGTAGACAGGGGACCTACGAGCAGTACTTC. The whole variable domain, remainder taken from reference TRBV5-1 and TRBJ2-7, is KAGVTQTPRYLIKTRGQQVTLSCSPISGHRSVSWYQQTPGQGLQFLFEYFSETQRNKGNFPGRFSGRQFSNSRSEMNVSTLELGDSALYLCASSLAGRQGTYEQYFGPGTRLTVT.

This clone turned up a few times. This chain's CDR3 is CASRASGGAEEQFF. DNA of the CDR3: TGTGCCAGCAGGGCTAGCGGGGGGGCTGAAGAGCAGTTCTTC. The chain has TRBV6-4 and TRBJ2-1, with 12 nucleotides matching TRBD2. This CDR3 has 14 residues. V lost 6 bases and J lost 10; bases outside the gene matches: 7. Germline V gives CDR1 MRHNA, CDR2 SNTAGT.

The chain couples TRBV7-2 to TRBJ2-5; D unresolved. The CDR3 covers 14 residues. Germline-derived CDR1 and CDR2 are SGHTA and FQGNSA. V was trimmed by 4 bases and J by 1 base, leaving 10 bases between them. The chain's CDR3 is CASSSRRLQETQYF. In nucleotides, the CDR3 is TGTGCCAGCAGCTCGCGGCGCCTCCAAGAGACCCAGTACTTC.